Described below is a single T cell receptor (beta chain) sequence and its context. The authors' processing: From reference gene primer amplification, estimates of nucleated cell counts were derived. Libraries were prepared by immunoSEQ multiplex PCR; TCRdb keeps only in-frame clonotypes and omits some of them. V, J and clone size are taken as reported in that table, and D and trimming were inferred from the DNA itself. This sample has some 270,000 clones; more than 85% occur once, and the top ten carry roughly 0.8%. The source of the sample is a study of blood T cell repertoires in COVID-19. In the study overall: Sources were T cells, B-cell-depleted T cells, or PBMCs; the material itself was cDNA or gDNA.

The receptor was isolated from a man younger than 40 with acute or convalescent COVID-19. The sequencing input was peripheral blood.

For the CDR3, the DNA is TGTGCCAGCAGTGAACTGGGACTAACCTACGAGCAGTACTTC. Encoded protein: CASSELGLTYEQYF. The V gene is TRBV6-4, the J gene TRBJ2-7; TRBD2 matches at 7 bases. Germline CDR1 is MRHNA and CDR2 is SNTAGT. V gave up 3 bases and J gave up 2 bases; unmatched junction bases: 4. This CDR3 is built from 14 residues.